Detailed here is one T cell receptor beta chain. Antigen specificity is unknown. Germline V gene data show CDR1 as SGDLS and CDR2 as YYNGEE. Trimming left V 0 bases short and J 3 bases short, with 9 bases between. This CDR3 has 14 amino acids. The data originate from a study of cytomegalovirus exposure and HLA in healthy donors. Across the study: Findings of an earlier analysis included about 120 million unique TCR beta sequences from 170 million or so T cells. Study results and limitations: Testing in vitro showed a few CMV-associated chains specific for CMV antigens.

The donors comprised healthy bone marrow donors. Researchers ran the PCR with 60 Vbeta and 13 Jbeta primers. Method: immunoSEQ multiplex PCR; TCRdb's copy keeps in-frame clones and lacks some. The sample holds 190,000 or so clones; 79% are singletons and the top ten take 1.5%. Sequenced: PBMCs. V usage is TRBV9 and J usage is TRBJ2-5; the D is unclear. This TCR was recovered from a girl aged 10 to 17 in good health and CMV-seropositive. CDR3 region: CASSVALTEETQYF. The CDR3 coding sequence is TGTGCCAGCAGCGTAGCACTTACAGAAGAGACCCAGTACTTC.